Shown below are 22 T cell receptor beta chains from a single sample sequenced in a study of spatial heterogeneity in lung cancer. Time point defined: blood at routine non-recurrence follow-up after resection. One entry per CDR3 protein, called by TCRdb with MiXCR from the 5' RACE reads. The sample yields tens of thousands of distinct CDR3 sequences, 19% seen once. This sample comprised PBMCs, obtained at follow-up. These receptors were obtained from a male donor with early-stage non-small cell lung cancer.

The chain joins TRBV20-1 to TRBJ2-4; 9 positions agree with TRBD1. CDR1 is DFQATT, CDR2 SNEGSKA, per germline (reference sequence). The length of the CDR3 is 15 residues. Trimming cost V 3 bases and J 4 bases; bases outside gene matches: 7. The CDR3 sequence is CSASRWGQGKNIQYF. DNA for the CDR3: TGCAGTGCTAGCCGATGGGGACAGGGAAAAAACATTCAGTACTTC.

In this sample, this clonotype turned up a few times. This rearrangement joins TRBV4-1 to TRBJ1-4; TRBD1 matches 9 bases. Germline-derived CDR1 and CDR2 are MGHRA and YSYEKL. The CDR3 runs 17 residues. V lost 3 bases to trimming and J lost 5 bases; unmatched junction nucleotides: 10. In nucleotides, the CDR3 is TGCGCCAGCAGCCATTTCCTTCGGACAGGGGTAAATGAAAAACTGTTTTTT. Translated: CASSHFLRTGVNEKLFF.

The chain uses TRBV28 and TRBJ2-5, with unresolved D. Germline values: CDR1 MDHEN, CDR2 SYDVKM. The CDR3 contains 15 residues. With 7 bases removed from V and 5 bases from J, the gap between germline ends came to 20 bases. The CDR3 nucleotides are TGTGCCAGCACATCCCTCGCGGCCGGACGGGAGACCCAGTACTTC. Translated: CASTSLAAGRETQYF.

V and J are TRBV7-9 and TRBJ1-4; maybe TRBD1 (6 bases). The CDR3 totals 14 residues. The germline V gene has CDR1 SEHNR and CDR2 FQNEAQ (reference sequence). Trimming cost V 5 bases and J 7 bases, with 14 bases left between them. The CDR3 spells CASSQGQSREKLFF. The CDR3 DNA is TGTGCCAGCAGCCAGGGACAATCCCGTGAAAAACTGTTTTTT.

This clonotype has a handful of counts. This sequence joins TRBV7-2 and TRBJ2-7; no reliable D call. Trimming cost V 2 bases and J 2 bases, with 7 bases left between them. Germline-derived CDR1 and CDR2 are SGHTA and FQGNSA. The CDR3 length is 13 residues. The CDR3, as DNA: TGTGCCAGCAGCTTACAGATTACCTACGAGCAGTACTTC. This translates into CASSLQITYEQYF. Drawing the rest from reference TRBV7-2 and TRBJ2-7, the complete variable domain is GAGVSQSPSNKVTEKGKDVELRCDPISGHTALYWYRQSLGQGLEFLIYFQGNSAPDKSGLPSDRFSAERTGGSVSTLTIQRTQQEDSAVYLCASSLQITYEQYFGPGTRLTVT.

The V gene is TRBV30, the J gene TRBJ2-7; D is possibly TRBD2 (6 bases). The ends were cut back, 2 bases at V and 7 bases at J, with 15 bases in the middle. The CDR3 spans 13 residues. Germline-derived CDR1 and CDR2 are GTSNPN and SVGIG (reference sequence). CDR3 coding DNA: TGTGCCTGGAGTACTCTCCGGGCGGGGGAGCAGTACTTC. Its protein is CAWSTLRAGEQYF.

This clonotype was recorded a few times. The J gene is TRBJ2-3, the V gene TRBV6-2 or TRBV6-3; TRBD2 matches 12 bases. The CDR3 extends over 16 amino acids. Germline V CDR1 and CDR2: MNHEY, SVGEGT. V was pared by 8 bases and J by 3 bases, with 9 bases of the junction left unmatched. The CDR3 nucleotides read TGTGCCAGCGGAACTAGCGGGGGGTCAATAACAGATACGCAGTATTTT. Amino acid sequence: CASGTSGGSITDTQYF.

This clonotype turned up a few times. The CDR3 is CASSVDYTFAEAFF. The CDR3 nucleotides are TGTGCCAGCAGCGTAGATTATACGTTCGCTGAAGCTTTCTTT. The gene calls are TRBV9 and TRBJ1-1; D is undetermined. This CDR3 has 14 amino acids. V was trimmed by 0 bases and J by 6 bases, leaving 12 bases between them. Germline-derived CDR1 and CDR2 are SGDLS and YYNGEE.

This clonotype has ten or more counts. The J gene is TRBJ1-1, the V gene TRBV7-2, with no clear D. Germline V lookup: CDR1 SGHTA, CDR2 FQGNSA. The CDR3 covers 15 residues. V was cut by 1 base and J by 1 base, with 10 bases left in between. CDR3 protein: CASSLGIWKNTEAFF. DNA for the CDR3: TGTGCCAGCAGCTTAGGAATATGGAAGAACACTGAAGCTTTCTTT.

Remarks on this clonotype: Mismatch with germline at one junction end may stem from a read error. The V call is TRBV4-1, the J call TRBJ2-1, with 10 bases lining up with TRBD2. Per the germline V gene, CDR1 is MGHRA and CDR2 is YSYEKL. The CDR3 sequence is 16 residues long. The chain's CDR3 is CANSQDLAGAYNEQFF. The CDR3 coding sequence is TGCGCCAACAGCCAAGACCTAGCGGGGGCCTACAATGAGCAGTTCTTC.

In this sample, this clonotype turned up many times. This rearrangement joins TRBV25-1 to TRBJ2-4; possible D gene TRBD2, 6 bases. The germline V gene encodes CDR1 MGHDK and CDR2 SYGVNS. V was pared by 4 bases and J by 3 bases, with 13 bases between. The CDR3 is made up of 15 amino acids. This CDR3 reads CASSGTGTLKNIQYF. For the CDR3, the DNA is TGTGCCAGCAGTGGGACCGGGACTCTCAAAAACATTCAGTACTTC.

This clonotype was seen a handful of times. The V call is TRBV6-5, the J call TRBJ1-2, with D maybe TRBD1 (5 bases). The V gene lost 4 bases and the J gene lost 5 bases, with 8 bases spanning the gap. Germline V gene data show CDR1 as MNHEY and CDR2 as SVGAGI. The length of the CDR3 is 12 residues. The CDR3 nucleotides are TGTGCCAGCAGTTCCGGGGGTTATGGCTACACCTTC. Translating it yields CASSSGGYGYTF.

This clonotype has more than one count but fewer than ten. This chain uses TRBV7-9 with TRBJ1-1; 7 bases map to TRBD1. Germline assignment: CDR1 SEHNR and CDR2 FQNEAQ (reference sequence). The CDR3 totals 13 residues. Trimming at V came to 3 bases and at J to 6 bases, leaving 4 bases not matched to a gene. Here the CDR3 DNA reads TGTGCCAGCAGCTTTAGACAGGGCGCTGAAGCTTTCTTT. This encodes CASSFRQGAEAFF. The variable domain in full, with the rest retrieved from reference TRBV7-9 and TRBJ1-1, is DTGVSQNPRHKITKRGQNVTFRCDPISEHNRLYWYRQTLGQGPEFLTYFQNEAQLEKSRLLSDRFSAERPKGSFSTLEIQRTEQGDSAMYLCASSFRQGAEAFFGQGTRLTVV.

In its sample, this clonotype was seen a few times. This chain connects TRBV20-1 to TRBJ2-7, with D unclear. From germline, CDR1 is DFQATT and CDR2 SNEGSKA (reference sequence). V was shortened by 6 bases and J by 2 bases, with 11 bases between the two germline ends. This CDR3 spans 12 amino acids. CDR3 in DNA: TGCAGTGCACCAGCGCAAACCTACGAGCAGTACTTC. Its protein product is CSAPAQTYEQYF.

DNA of the CDR3: TGTGCCAGCAGTTTGTTTCGGGACAGGGGCTACAATGAGCAGTTCTTC. This codes for CASSLFRDRGYNEQFF. The gene calls are TRBV27 and TRBJ2-1; 10 bases line up with TRBD1. Trimming cost V 3 bases and J 3 bases; bases outside gene matches: 5. Germline loops: CDR1 MNHEY, CDR2 SMNVEV (reference sequence). This CDR3 has 16 residues.

This chain joins TRBV18 and TRBJ1-5, with a weak D call TRBD1 (5 bases). The CDR3 covers 15 residues. The germline gives CDR1 KGHSH, CDR2 LQKENI. Deletions cut 3 bases from V and 5 bases from J, with 14 bases between. The CDR3 is CASSPQSGQDQPQHF. The CDR3 DNA reads TGTGCCAGCTCACCCCAGTCGGGGCAGGATCAGCCCCAGCATTTT. Complete variable domain (other parts from reference TRBV18 and TRBJ1-5): NAGVMQNPRHLVRRRGQEARLRCSPMKGHSHVYWYRQLPEEGLKFMVYLQKENIIDESGMPKERFSAEFPKEGPSILRIQQVVRGDSAAYFCASSPQSGQDQPQHFGDGTRLSIL.

This clonotype has just a few counts. The CDR3 loop reads CASNNLAGGLDNEQFF. The CDR3 DNA sequence: TGTGCCAGCAATAATTTAGCGGGGGGCCTGGACAATGAGCAGTTCTTC. The V and J genes are TRBV11-2 and TRBJ2-1; 10 bases fit TRBD2. With V trimmed by 7 bases and J by 5 bases, 11 bases remained unmatched. Per the germline V gene, CDR1 is SGHAT and CDR2 is FQNNGV. This CDR3 contains 16 residues.

There are many counts of this clonotype. The V call is TRBV24-1, the J call TRBJ1-5; D possibly corresponds to TRBD1 (5 bases). Per germline, CDR1 KGHDR and CDR2 SFDVKD. The CDR3 extends over 14 amino acids. V lost 5 bases and J 2 bases, leaving 9 bases between the germline ends. Written as DNA, the CDR3 is TGTGCCACCAGTGTACAAGGGGGCAATCAGCCCCAGCATTTT. It encodes CATSVQGGNQPQHF.

The chain joins TRBV7-6 to TRBJ2-2; possibly TRBD1 for D (6 bases). Trimming cost V 5 bases and J 3 bases, with 19 bases left between them. CDR1 is SGHVS and CDR2 is FNYEAQ in the germline V gene. The length of the CDR3 is 17 residues. The CDR3 loop is CASSPRIRQAYTGELFF. The CDR3 bases are TGTGCCAGCAGCCCTCGTATACGACAGGCGTACACCGGGGAGCTGTTTTTT.

This clonotype was detected a few times. This chain joins TRBV6-2 or TRBV6-3 and TRBJ1-5; no clear D. CDR3 length equals 16 residues. Per the germline V gene, CDR1 is MNHEY and CDR2 is SVGEGT. V lost 4 bases and J lost 0, with 13 bases in between. CDR3 bases: TGTGCCAGCAGTTCGGCTTCAGGAAATAGCAATCAGCCCCAGCATTTT. Its protein product is CASSSASGNSNQPQHF.

This clonotype was found a few times. The chain employs TRBV5-1 and TRBJ2-7, with 14 positions matching TRBD2. Germline CDR1 and CDR2: SGHRS and YFSETQ. V shed 4 bases, J shed 3 bases, and the junction held 6 bases outside the gene matches. The CDR3 is 16 amino acids. The CDR3 spells CASSPSGTSGSYEQYF. CDR3 bases: TGCGCCAGCAGCCCCTCCGGGACTAGCGGGAGCTACGAGCAGTACTTC.

The CDR3 region has the DNA TGTGCCAGCAGCTTGGGTACGCAAGCCGAAAAACTGTTTTTT. Translating gives CASSLGTQAEKLFF. The chain employs TRBV5-6 and TRBJ1-4, with no clear D. The V end was cut by 0 bases, the J end by 8 bases, with 11 bases between. Germline assignment: CDR1 SGHDT and CDR2 YYEEEE. CDR3 size: 14 residues.